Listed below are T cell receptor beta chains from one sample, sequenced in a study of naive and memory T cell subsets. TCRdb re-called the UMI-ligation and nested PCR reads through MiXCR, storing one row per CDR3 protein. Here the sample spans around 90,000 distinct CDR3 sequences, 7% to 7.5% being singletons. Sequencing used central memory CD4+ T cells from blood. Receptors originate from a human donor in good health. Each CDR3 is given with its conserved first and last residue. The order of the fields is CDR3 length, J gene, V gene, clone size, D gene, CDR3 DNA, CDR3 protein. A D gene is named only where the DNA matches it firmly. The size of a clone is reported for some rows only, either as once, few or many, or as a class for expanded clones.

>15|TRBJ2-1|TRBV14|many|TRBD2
TGTGCCAGCAGCCAAACTAGCGGCTCCTACAATGAGCAGTTCTTC
CASSQTSGSYNEQFF
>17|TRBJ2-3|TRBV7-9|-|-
TGTGCCAGCAGCTTAGGTCGGGCGGGGGCGCGCACAGATACGCAGTATTTT
CASSLGRAGARTDTQYF
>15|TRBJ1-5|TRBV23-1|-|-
TGCGCCAGCAGTCAATCGCCCGGGAGCAATCAGCCCCAGCATTTT
CASSQSPGSNQPQHF
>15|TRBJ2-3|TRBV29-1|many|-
TGCAGCGTTGTGGGGTTGTGGGTTAGCACAGATACGCAGTATTTT
CSVVGLWVSTDTQYF
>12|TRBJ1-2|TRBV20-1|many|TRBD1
TGCAGTGCTCCCCCGACAGGGAGAGGCTACACCTTC
CSAPPTGRGYTF
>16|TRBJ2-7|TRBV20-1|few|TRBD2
TGCAGTGCTACCGGGACTAGCGGGAGACTGGGTTACGAGCAGTACTTC
CSATGTSGRLGYEQYF
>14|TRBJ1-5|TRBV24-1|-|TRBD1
TGTGCCACCAGCGACAGGGGGAGGAATCAGCCCCAGCATTTT
CATSDRGRNQPQHF
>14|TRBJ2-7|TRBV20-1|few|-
TGCAGTGCTAGTATACGGGAGCTGGGCTACGAGCAGTACTTC
CSASIRELGYEQYF
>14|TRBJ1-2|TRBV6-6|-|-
TGTGCCAGCCAAGCAGGGGACGGGGACTATGGCTACACCTTC
CASQAGDGDYGYTF
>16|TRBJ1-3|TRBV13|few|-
TGTGCCAGCAGCCTAGGGGACCCAGCCTTCGGAAACACCATATATTTT
CASSLGDPAFGNTIYF
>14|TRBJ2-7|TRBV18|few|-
TGTGCCAGCTCCCCCACAGGGTACGGGGGAGAGCAGTACTTC
CASSPTGYGGEQYF
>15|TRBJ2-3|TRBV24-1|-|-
TGTGCCACCAGTGATTACGGTGGAGGCGCAGATACGCAGTATTTT
CATSDYGGGADTQYF
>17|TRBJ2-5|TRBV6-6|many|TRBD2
TGTGCCAGCAGTTACGCAGGTAGCGGGAGAACGCAAGAGACCCAGTACTTC
CASSYAGSGRTQETQYF
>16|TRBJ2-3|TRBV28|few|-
TGTGCCAGCAGTTTAGGGAGGGGGCCATTCACAGATACGCAGTATTTT
CASSLGRGPFTDTQYF
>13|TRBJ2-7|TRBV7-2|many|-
TGTGCCAGCAGCTTAAAAGGCTCCTACGAGCAGTACTTC
CASSLKGSYEQYF
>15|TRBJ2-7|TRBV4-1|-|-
TGCGCCAGCAGCCAAGATAGGCGGGTCCAATACGAGCAGTACTTC
CASSQDRRVQYEQYF
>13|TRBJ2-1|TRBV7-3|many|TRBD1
TGTGCCAGCAGCCCAGGGACAGGCAATGAGCAGTTCTTC
CASSPGTGNEQFF
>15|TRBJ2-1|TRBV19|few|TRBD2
TGTGCCACCACGGGACTAGCGGGGAGGTCAAATGAGCAGTTCTTC
CATTGLAGRSNEQFF
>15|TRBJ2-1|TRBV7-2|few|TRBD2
TGTGCCAGCAGCCCCGGGTTAGCGGGGGGCCAGGATAAGTTCTTC
CASSPGLAGGQDKFF
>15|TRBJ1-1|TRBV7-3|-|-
TGTGCCAGCAGCGTAGGCCCCCGGGGGGCAACTGAAGCTTTCTTT
CASSVGPRGATEAFF
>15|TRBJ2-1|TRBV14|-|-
TGTGCCAGCAGCCAAGTCGGGGGAAACTACAATGAGCAGTTCTTC
CASSQVGGNYNEQFF
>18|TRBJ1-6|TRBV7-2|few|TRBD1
TGTGCCAGCAGCCCAGCCCGAACCGGGGGACAGGGACAGTCACCCCTCCACTTT
CASSPARTGGQGQSPLHF
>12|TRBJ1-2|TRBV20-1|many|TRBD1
TGCAGTGCGTTGGACAGGGGGCTTGGCTACACCTTC
CSALDRGLGYTF
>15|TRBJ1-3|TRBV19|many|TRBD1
TGTGCCAGTGCCCCCGGGACAGATCTTGGAAACACCATATATTTT
CASAPGTDLGNTIYF
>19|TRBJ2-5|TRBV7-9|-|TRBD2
TGTGCCAGCAGCTTAGCGCTAAGGGGCATAACGGGGGGAAAGGAGACCCAGTACTTC
CASSLALRGITGGKETQYF
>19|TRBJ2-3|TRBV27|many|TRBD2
TGTGCCAGCAGTTTAACCGCGACTAGCGGGGGGGCCGGGTCAGATACGCAGTATTTT
CASSLTATSGGAGSDTQYF
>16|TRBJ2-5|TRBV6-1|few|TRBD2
TGTGCCAGCAGTGAATACGGGACTAGCGGGAAAGAGACCCAGTACTTC
CASSEYGTSGKETQYF
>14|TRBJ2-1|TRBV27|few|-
TGTGCCAGCTACGCGGGAAAATCCTACAATGAGCAGTTCTTC
CASYAGKSYNEQFF
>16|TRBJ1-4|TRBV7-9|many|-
TGTGCCAGCAGCTTCTCCCGAGGGGTGGTGGGAGAAAAACTGTTTTTT
CASSFSRGVVGEKLFF
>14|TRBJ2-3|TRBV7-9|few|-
TGTGCCAGCAGCTTAGTGGGGGTCACAGATACGCAGTATTTT
CASSLVGVTDTQYF
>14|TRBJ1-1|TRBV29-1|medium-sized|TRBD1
TGCAGCGTTGCGGTGCCGGGACAGGGATCTGAAGCTTTCTTT
CSVAVPGQGSEAFF
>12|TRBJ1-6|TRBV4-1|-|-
TGCGCCAGCAGCCAAACTATGGCACCCCTCCACTTT
CASSQTMAPLHF
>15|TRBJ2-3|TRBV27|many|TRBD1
TGTGCCAGCAAAGGACGGGGACAGTTCACAGATACGCAGTATTTT
CASKGRGQFTDTQYF
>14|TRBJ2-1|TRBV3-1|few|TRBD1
TGTGCCAGCACTCAGAGGGACAGGGCCAATGAGCAGTTCTTC
CASTQRDRANEQFF
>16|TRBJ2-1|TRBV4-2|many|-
TGTGCCAGCAGCCAAGATCACGGTAGCGTTAACGGTGAGCAGTTCTTC
CASSQDHGSVNGEQFF
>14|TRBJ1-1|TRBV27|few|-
TGTGCCAGCAGTCCCCAAACGGATTCCTCGGTATCTTTCTTT
CASSPQTDSSVSFF
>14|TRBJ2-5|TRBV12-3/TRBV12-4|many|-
TGTGCCAGCAGTGCTGGGAGAAGGAGGGAGACCCAGTACTTC
CASSAGRRRETQYF
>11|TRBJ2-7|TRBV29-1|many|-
TGCAGCGCGGGGGAGGCCTACGAGCAGTACTTC
CSAGEAYEQYF
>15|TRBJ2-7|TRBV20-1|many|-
TGCAGTGCCACCGCACCGAGGACAGCGGGAAAGGAGCAGTACTTC
CSATAPRTAGKEQYF
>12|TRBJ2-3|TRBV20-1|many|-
TGCAGTGCTTCCGGGGCCACAGATACGCAGTATTTT
CSASGATDTQYF
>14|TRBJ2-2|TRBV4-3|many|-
TGCGCCAGCAGCCAACACCCGAACACCGGGGAGCTGTTTTTT
CASSQHPNTGELFF